A selection of T cell receptor beta chains follows, all from one sample in a study of blood T cells in healthy people across ages. TCRdb processed the 5' RACE reads anew with MiXCR; each CDR3 protein has one entry. Of roughly 680,000 distinct CDR3 sequences in the sample, around 21% were seen once. Sequenced input: blood. The source of these receptors is a man between 65 and 80 years old in good health. The conserved cysteine and the conserved F or W are not part of the CDR3 here.

len: 15; v_gene: TRBV5-1; j_gene: TRBJ2-1; CDR3aa: ASSSKSLAGGYNEQF
len: 9; v_gene: TRBV20-1; j_gene: TRBJ2-3; CDR3aa: SAATTGTQY
len: 13; v_gene: TRBV7-6; j_gene: TRBJ1-2; CDR3aa: ASSSPGQGVYGYT
len: 10; v_gene: TRBV12-3/TRBV12-4; j_gene: TRBJ1-2; CDR3aa: ASSLREDGYT
len: 13; v_gene: TRBV11-2; j_gene: TRBJ1-2; CDR3aa: ASSLGPMAVYGYT
len: 11; v_gene: TRBV29-1; j_gene: TRBJ2-1; CDR3aa: SVPRDSYNEQF
len: 11; v_gene: TRBV4-3; j_gene: TRBJ2-7; CDR3aa: ASSQGESDEQY
len: 11; v_gene: TRBV7-9; j_gene: TRBJ2-7; CDR3aa: ASSPKGPYEQY
len: 11; v_gene: TRBV7-8; j_gene: -; CDR3aa: ASSLASAYEQY
len: 12; v_gene: TRBV5-5; j_gene: TRBJ1-6; CDR3aa: ASSFFDGDSPLH
len: 12; v_gene: TRBV20-1; j_gene: TRBJ2-1; CDR3aa: SATDREDYNEQF